Shown below are 19 T cell receptor beta chains from a single sample sequenced in a study of response to subunit inactivated influenza vaccine. TCRdb independently ran MiXCR on the RT-PCR reads; one entry per CDR3 protein. The sample contains a few hundred thousand distinct CDR3 sequences, 9.5% to 15% of which appear only once. The source material was non-naive T cells sorted from PBMCs, sampled less than 15 days before vaccination. These TCRs come from a man aged 50-59 years who received an inactivated influenza vaccine.

In this sample, this clonotype turned up many times. The chain uses TRBV6-1 and TRBJ2-1, with 7 bases matching TRBD1. V dropped 6 bases and J dropped 6; count of bases not matched to a gene: 11. Per germline, CDR1 MNHNS and CDR2 SASEGT. The CDR3 loop spans 15 amino acids. The chain's CDR3 is CASSLGGSEVNEQFF. The CDR3 DNA is TGTGCCAGCAGCCTAGGGGGCTCAGAGGTCAATGAGCAGTTCTTC.

In its sample, this clonotype was seen many times. V and J are TRBV6-2 or TRBV6-3 and TRBJ2-1; no reliable D call. There are 14 residues in the CDR3. Germline-derived CDR1 and CDR2 are MNHEY and SVGEGT. V was trimmed by 2 bases and J by 6 bases, leaving 11 bases between them. The CDR3 region has the DNA TGTGCCAGCAGTTACATGCTAGTTCGCAATGAGCAGTTCTTC. Protein product: CASSYMLVRNEQFF.

The V and J genes are TRBV6-2 or TRBV6-3 and TRBJ2-3, with D maybe TRBD1 (6 bases). The CDR3 extends over 14 amino acids. Trimming left V 5 bases short and J 2 bases short, with 11 bases between. Germline V CDR1 and CDR2: MNHEY, SVGEGT. CDR3 DNA: TGTGCCAGCAGTGGTCAGGGGCCCACAGATACGCAGTATTTT. Its translation: CASSGQGPTDTQYF.

This chain joins TRBV5-5 and TRBJ2-7; D might be TRBD2 (5 bases). The CDR3 length is 17 residues. Trimming took 3 bases from V and 0 from J, leaving 19 bases between them. Germline CDR1 SGHKS, CDR2 YYEKEE (reference sequence). The CDR3 loop is CASSSLSGRVPSYEQYF. The CDR3 DNA sequence: TGTGCCAGCAGCTCCCTTTCCGGGCGGGTCCCCTCCTACGAGCAGTACTTC.

Notes on this clonotype: A much larger clonotype is one base distant, so this may be a read error. The V gene is TRBV12-3 or TRBV12-4, the J gene TRBJ2-2, with TRBD1 as a possible D gene (6 bases). The CDR3 has 15 amino acids. V gave up 8 bases and J gave up 5 bases, with 18 bases separating them. CDR3 sequence (DNA): TGTGCCAGCCGAACCAGGAGAGGGGGTACCGGGGAGCTGTTTTTT. Its translation is CASRTRRGGTGELFF.

This clonotype was detected ten times or more. The V gene is TRBV5-6, the J gene TRBJ1-3; tentative D call: TRBD1 (6 bases). From germline, CDR1 is SGHDT and CDR2 YYEEEE. V shed 0 bases and J shed 2 bases, with 6 bases lying between them. The CDR3 consists of 14 residues. The CDR3 sequence: CASSLGDTGNTIYF. CDR3 nucleotides: TGTGCCAGCAGCTTGGGGGACACTGGAAACACCATATATTTT.

This clonotype was counted a few times. The rearrangement joins TRBV2 to TRBJ2-2; TRBD2 aligns across 8 bases. The CDR3 loop spans 14 amino acids. The V gene's germline CDR1 is SNHLY and CDR2 FYNNEI. The V segment lost 10 bases and the J segment 6 bases; nucleotides outside the gene matches: 10. The CDR3 DNA sequence: TGTGCCAAAGCAAGCGGGAGTGAGGCCGGGGAGCTGTTTTTT. Protein: CAKASGSEAGELFF.

This clonotype was recorded at least ten times. CDR3 protein: CASSSHRGTDTQYF. The CDR3 bases are TGTGCCAGCAGTTCGCACAGGGGGACAGATACGCAGTATTTT. The genes are TRBV28 and TRBJ2-3, with 8 bases lining up with TRBD1. Germline CDR1 reads MDHEN; CDR2 reads SYDVKM. V lost 4 bases and J lost 3; bases outside the gene matches: 3. The CDR3 runs 14 residues. Looking up the rest from reference TRBV28 and TRBJ2-3 gives the full variable domain: DVKVTQSSRYLVKRTGEKVFLECVQDMDHENMFWYRQDPGLGLRLIYFSYDVKMKEKGDIPEGYSVSREKKERFSLILESASTNQTSMYLCASSSHRGTDTQYFGPGTRLTVL.

This clonotype was counted a few times. This rearrangement joins TRBV9 to TRBJ2-7, with TRBD2 as a possible D gene (6 bases). V lost 0 bases and J lost 3, with 13 bases in between. The CDR3 contains 15 residues. Germline V gene lookup returns CDR1 SGDLS and CDR2 YYNGEE. CDR3 sequence reads: CASSVEWDSVYEQYF. CDR3 DNA: TGTGCCAGCAGCGTAGAATGGGACTCCGTCTACGAGCAGTACTTC.

This clonotype was recorded a few times. This chain joins TRBV3-1 and TRBJ1-2; TRBD1 matches 7 bases. The germline V gene has CDR1 LGHDT and CDR2 YNNKEL (reference sequence). The CDR3 is made up of 15 amino acids. V lost 4 bases and J lost 7; bases outside the gene matches: 12. This CDR3 is CASSLRAQGRGGYTF. CDR3 nucleotides: TGTGCCAGCAGCCTACGCGCACAGGGGCGAGGTGGCTACACCTTC.

Worth noting for this clonotype: Germline is not matched at one junction end, which may reflect a read error. The chain joins TRBV20-1 to TRBJ2-1; D ambiguous. The CDR3 length is 15 residues. The germline CDR1 and CDR2 sequences are DFQATT and SNEGSKA (reference sequence). The CDR3 DNA reads TGCAGTGCTACCCCCCCTCCAGGTTCATACACTGAGCAGTTCTTC. As protein: CSATPPPGSYTEQFF.

This clonotype was seen a few times. The rearrangement uses TRBV5-1 and TRBJ2-6; D remains unclear. This CDR3 has 18 amino acids. Deletions cut 1 base from V and 0 bases from J, with 14 bases between. Germline CDR1 SGHRS, CDR2 YFSETQ. The CDR3 loop is CASSLLGSHSSGANVLTF. The CDR3 DNA follows: TGCGCCAGCAGCTTGTTAGGGTCCCACTCCTCTGGGGCCAACGTCCTGACTTTC.

This clonotype was seen more than once but under ten times. The V gene is TRBV6-1, the J gene TRBJ2-7; either TRBD1 or TRBD2 may supply D (5 bases each). The germline V gene encodes CDR1 MNHNS and CDR2 SASEGT. This CDR3 has 14 residues. V was cut by 6 bases and J by 3 bases, with 15 bases left in between. The CDR3 spells CASRVRGAVYEQYF. The CDR3 coding sequence is TGTGCCAGCAGGGTAAGAGGGGCCGTCTACGAGCAGTACTTC.

This clonotype was picked up a small number of times. The chain has TRBV20-1 and TRBJ1-6; D unresolved. Germline V gene sequence: CDR1 DFQATT, CDR2 SNEGSKA (reference sequence). CDR3 size: 15 residues. The V end lost 3 bases, the J end lost 0 bases, and 9 bases lay between the germline ends. CDR3 nucleotide sequence: TGCAGTGCTAGCGAGGGTAGCTCCTATAATTCACCCCTCCACTTT. Translating it yields CSASEGSSYNSPLHF.

This clonotype has only a few counts. V and J are TRBV5-1 and TRBJ2-5; 7 nucleotides match TRBD1. This CDR3 comprises 15 residues. Germline-derived CDR1 and CDR2 are SGHRS and YFSETQ. The V segment lost 7 bases and the J segment 4 bases; nucleotides outside the gene matches: 13. CDR3 sequence reads: CASSGEGAIGETQYF. CDR3 bases: TGCGCCAGCTCCGGAGAGGGGGCGATCGGAGAGACCCAGTACTTC. Using reference TRBV5-1 and TRBJ2-5 for the parts outside the CDR3, the full variable domain is KAGVTQTPRYLIKTRGQQVTLSCSPISGHRSVSWYQQTPGQGLQFLFEYFSETQRNKGNFPGRFSGRQFSNSRSEMNVSTLELGDSALYLCASSGEGAIGETQYFGPGTRLLVL.

This clonotype has more than one count but fewer than ten. The V and J genes are TRBV18 and TRBJ1-1; TRBD1 might be the D (6 bases). The germline gives CDR1 KGHSH, CDR2 LQKENI. The CDR3 length is 14 residues. V was pared by 5 bases and J by 1 base, with 11 bases between. DNA for the CDR3: TGTGCCAGCTCAGAAGGACAGTGGAACACTGAAGCTTTCTTT. Translation gives CASSEGQWNTEAFF.

The chain joins TRBV2 to TRBJ1-5; the D gene is possibly TRBD2 (7 bases). Near its end, the DNA agrees better with TRBJ2-3, so the J call may be wrong. The CDR3 spans 13 residues. CDR1 and CDR2 from the germline V gene are SNHLY and FYNNEI. The CDR3 is CASRSTVGGPQYF. The DNA of the CDR3 is TGTGCCAGCAGATCAACAGTGGGGGGGCCCCAGTATTTT.

The table lists this clonotype with a few counts. This sequence joins TRBV10-3 and TRBJ1-4; D gene uncertain. This CDR3 has 14 residues. With 6 bases removed from V and 3 bases from J, the gap between germline ends came to 11 bases. Germline V gene data show CDR1 as ENHRY and CDR2 as SYGVKD. CDR3 in DNA: TGTGCCATCAGCCCCGCGGCAGCTAATGAAAAACTGTTTTTT. It translates to CAISPAAANEKLFF.

This clonotype was seen more than once but under ten times. This chain connects TRBV6-2 or TRBV6-3 to TRBJ2-1; D may be TRBD1 (6 bases). This CDR3 contains 18 residues. Germline CDR1 and CDR2: MNHEY and SVGEGT. V dropped 3 bases and J dropped 2 bases, with 20 bases sitting between them. The CDR3, as DNA: TGTGCCAGCAGTTATACCCTCAGTCGGGACAAGGCCTACAATGAGCAGTTCTTC. This codes for CASSYTLSRDKAYNEQFF.